This paragraph covers one TCR beta chain sequence. Its antigen is not identified. The PCR made use of 60 Vbeta and 13 Jbeta primers. The table came from immunoSEQ multiplex PCR; TCRdb's copy has only in-frame clones and leaves some out. The specimen's table records over 65,000 clones. The data originate from a study of cytomegalovirus exposure and HLA in healthy donors. Study-wide points: The classifier was said to identify cytomegalovirus status with high specificity and sensitivity. A few chains tied to CMV proved CMV antigen-specific in vitro. Follow-up analysis later connected one missense variant in DCLRE1C with trimming of TCR beta V- and J-genes.

The TCR comes from a man aged 25-40 years in good health and CMV-seronegative. Sequenced sample: PBMCs.

In nucleotides, the CDR3 is TGTGCCAGCATCGGGACAGCGAAGGGCACTGAAGCTTTCTTT. This gives the protein CASIGTAKGTEAFF. This sequence joins TRBV2 and TRBJ1-1, with 7 nucleotides matching TRBD1. CDR3 length: 14 amino acids. Germline lookup yields CDR1 SNHLY and CDR2 FYNNEI. The V gene end was trimmed by 7 bases and the J gene end by 4 bases; junction bases not matched to a gene: 9.